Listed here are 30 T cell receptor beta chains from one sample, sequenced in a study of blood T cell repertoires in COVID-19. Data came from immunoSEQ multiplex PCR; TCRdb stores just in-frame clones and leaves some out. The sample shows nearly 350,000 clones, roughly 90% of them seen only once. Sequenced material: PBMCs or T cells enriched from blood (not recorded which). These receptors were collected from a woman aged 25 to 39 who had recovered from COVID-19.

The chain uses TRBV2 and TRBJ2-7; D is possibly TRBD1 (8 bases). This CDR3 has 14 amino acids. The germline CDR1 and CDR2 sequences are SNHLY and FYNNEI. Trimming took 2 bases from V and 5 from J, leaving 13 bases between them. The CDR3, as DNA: TGTGCCAGCAGTGAATTACAGGGGGGGAACGAGCAGTACTTC. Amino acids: CASSELQGGNEQYF.

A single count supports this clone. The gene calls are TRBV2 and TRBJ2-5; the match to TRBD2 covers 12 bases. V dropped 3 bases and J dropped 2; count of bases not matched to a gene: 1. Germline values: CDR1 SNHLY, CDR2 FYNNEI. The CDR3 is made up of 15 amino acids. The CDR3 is CASSELAGGQETQYF. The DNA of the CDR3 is TGTGCCAGCAGTGAGCTAGCGGGGGGGCAAGAGACCCAGTACTTC. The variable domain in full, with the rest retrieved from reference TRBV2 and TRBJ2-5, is EPEVTQTPSHQVTQMGQEVILRCVPISNHLYFYWYRQILGQKVEFLVSFYNNEISEKSEIFDDQFSVERPDGSNFTLKIRSTKLEDSAMYFCASSELAGGQETQYFGPGTRLLVL.

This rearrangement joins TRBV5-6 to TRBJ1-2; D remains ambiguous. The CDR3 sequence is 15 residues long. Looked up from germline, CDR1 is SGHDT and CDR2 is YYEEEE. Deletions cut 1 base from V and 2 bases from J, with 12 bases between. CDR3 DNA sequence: TGTGCCAGCAGCTTGATCCGGCTACTAAACTATGGCTACACCTTC. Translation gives CASSLIRLLNYGYTF.

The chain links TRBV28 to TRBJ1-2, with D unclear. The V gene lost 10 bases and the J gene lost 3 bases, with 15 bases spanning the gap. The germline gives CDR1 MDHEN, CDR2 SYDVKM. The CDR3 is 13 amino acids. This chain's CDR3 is CAIEHSTDYGYTF. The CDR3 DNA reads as TGTGCCATCGAGCACTCTACGGACTATGGCTACACCTTC.

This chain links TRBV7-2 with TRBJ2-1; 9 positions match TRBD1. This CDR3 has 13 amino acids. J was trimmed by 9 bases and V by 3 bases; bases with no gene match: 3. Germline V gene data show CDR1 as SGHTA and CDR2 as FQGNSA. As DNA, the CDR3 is TGTGCCAGCAGCTTGGGACAGGGTCCTGAGCAGTTCTTC. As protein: CASSLGQGPEQFF.

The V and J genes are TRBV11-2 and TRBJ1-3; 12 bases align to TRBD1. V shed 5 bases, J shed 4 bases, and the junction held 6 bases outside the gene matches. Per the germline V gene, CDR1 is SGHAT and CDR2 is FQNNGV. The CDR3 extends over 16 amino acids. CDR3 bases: TGTGCCAGCAGCGCCCGGGACAGGGGGCTCGGAAACACCATATATTTT. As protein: CASSARDRGLGNTIYF.

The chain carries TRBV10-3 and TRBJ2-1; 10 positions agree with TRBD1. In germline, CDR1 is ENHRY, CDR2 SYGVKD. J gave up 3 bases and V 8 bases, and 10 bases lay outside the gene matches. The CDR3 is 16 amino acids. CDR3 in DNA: TGTGCCATCTCTTTTTTTTGGGACAGGGGCTACAATGAGCAGTTCTTC. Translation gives CAISFFWDRGYNEQFF.

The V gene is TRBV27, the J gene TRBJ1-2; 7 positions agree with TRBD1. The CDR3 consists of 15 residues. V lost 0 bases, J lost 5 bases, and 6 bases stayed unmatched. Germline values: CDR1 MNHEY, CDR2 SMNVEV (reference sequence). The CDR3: CASSLSSGGPYGYTF. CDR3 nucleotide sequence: TGTGCCAGCAGTTTATCGTCAGGGGGACCTTATGGCTACACCTTC.

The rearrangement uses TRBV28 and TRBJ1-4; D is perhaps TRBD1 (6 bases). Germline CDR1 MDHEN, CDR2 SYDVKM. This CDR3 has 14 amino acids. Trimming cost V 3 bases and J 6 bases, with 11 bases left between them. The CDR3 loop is CASSFGGADEKLFF. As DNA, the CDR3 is TGTGCCAGCAGTTTCGGGGGGGCAGATGAAAAACTGTTTTTT.

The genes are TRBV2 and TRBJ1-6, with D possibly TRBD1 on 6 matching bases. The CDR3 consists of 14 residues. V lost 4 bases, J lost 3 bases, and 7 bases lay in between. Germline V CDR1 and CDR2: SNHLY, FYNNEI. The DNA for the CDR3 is TGTGCCAGCAGTGCGGACAGCTATAATTCACCCCTCCACTTT. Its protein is CASSADSYNSPLHF.

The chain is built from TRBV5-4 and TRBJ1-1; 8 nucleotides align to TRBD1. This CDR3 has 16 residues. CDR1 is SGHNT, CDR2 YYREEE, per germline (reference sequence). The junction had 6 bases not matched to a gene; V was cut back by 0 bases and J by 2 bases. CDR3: CASSLGQGTVNTEAFF. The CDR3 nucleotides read TGTGCCAGCAGCTTGGGACAGGGGACTGTAAACACTGAAGCTTTCTTT.

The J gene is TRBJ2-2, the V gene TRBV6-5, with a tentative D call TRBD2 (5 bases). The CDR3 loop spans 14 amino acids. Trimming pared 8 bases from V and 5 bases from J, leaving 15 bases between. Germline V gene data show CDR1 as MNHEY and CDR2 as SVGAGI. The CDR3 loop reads CASCSLSGTGELFF. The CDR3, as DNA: TGTGCCAGCTGTTCATTATCGGGGACCGGGGAGCTGTTTTTT.

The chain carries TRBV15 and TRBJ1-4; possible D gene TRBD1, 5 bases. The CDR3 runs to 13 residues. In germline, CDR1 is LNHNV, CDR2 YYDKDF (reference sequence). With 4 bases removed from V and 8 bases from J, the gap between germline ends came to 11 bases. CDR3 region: CATSTGAREKLFF. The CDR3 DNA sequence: TGTGCCACCAGCACTGGGGCTCGGGAAAAACTGTTTTTT.

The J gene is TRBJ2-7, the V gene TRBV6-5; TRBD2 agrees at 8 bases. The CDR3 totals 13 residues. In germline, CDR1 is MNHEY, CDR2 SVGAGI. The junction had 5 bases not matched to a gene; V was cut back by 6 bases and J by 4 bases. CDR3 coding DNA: TGTGCCAGCAGCCGCGGGGGGCCGTACGAGCAGTACTTC. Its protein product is CASSRGGPYEQYF.

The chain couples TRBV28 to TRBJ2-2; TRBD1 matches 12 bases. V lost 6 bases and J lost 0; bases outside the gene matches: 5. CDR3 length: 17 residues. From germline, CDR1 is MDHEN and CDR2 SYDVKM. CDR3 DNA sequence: TGTGCCAGCAGACCTCGGGACAGGGGGCCGAACACCGGGGAGCTGTTTTTT. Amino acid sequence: CASRPRDRGPNTGELFF.

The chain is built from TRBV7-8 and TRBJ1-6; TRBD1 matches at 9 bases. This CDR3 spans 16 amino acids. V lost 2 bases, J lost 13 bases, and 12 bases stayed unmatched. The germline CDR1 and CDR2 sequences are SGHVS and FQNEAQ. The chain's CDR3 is CASSLSDRGVYAPLHF. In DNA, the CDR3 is TGTGCCAGCAGCTTAAGCGACAGGGGGGTTTATGCGCCCCTCCACTTT.

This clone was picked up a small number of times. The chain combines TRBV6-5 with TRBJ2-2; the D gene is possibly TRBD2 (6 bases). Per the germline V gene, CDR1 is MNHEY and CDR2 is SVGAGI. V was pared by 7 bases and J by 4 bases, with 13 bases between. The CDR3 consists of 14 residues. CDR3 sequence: CASKDGGRTGELFF. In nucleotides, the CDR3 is TGTGCCAGCAAAGACGGGGGTCGCACCGGGGAGCTGTTTTTT.

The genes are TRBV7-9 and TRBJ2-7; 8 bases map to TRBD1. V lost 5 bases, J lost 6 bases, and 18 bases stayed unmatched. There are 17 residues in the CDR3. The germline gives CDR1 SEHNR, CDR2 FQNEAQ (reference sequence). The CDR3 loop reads CASSPSRGGTGDAEQYF. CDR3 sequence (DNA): TGTGCCAGCAGCCCCTCGAGAGGCGGGACAGGAGATGCCGAGCAGTACTTC. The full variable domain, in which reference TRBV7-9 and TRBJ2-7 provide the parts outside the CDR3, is DTGVSQNPRHKITKRGQNVTFRCDPISEHNRLYWYRQTLGQGPEFLTYFQNEAQLEKSRLLSDRFSAERPKGSFSTLEIQRTEQGDSAMYLCASSPSRGGTGDAEQYFGPGTRLTVT.

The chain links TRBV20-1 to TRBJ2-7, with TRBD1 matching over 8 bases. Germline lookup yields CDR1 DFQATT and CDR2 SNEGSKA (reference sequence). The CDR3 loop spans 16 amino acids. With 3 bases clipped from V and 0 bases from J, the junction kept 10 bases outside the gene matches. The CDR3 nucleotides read TGCAGTGCTAGTAGCCGTGGGACAGGAAACTCCTACGAGCAGTACTTC. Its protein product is CSASSRGTGNSYEQYF.

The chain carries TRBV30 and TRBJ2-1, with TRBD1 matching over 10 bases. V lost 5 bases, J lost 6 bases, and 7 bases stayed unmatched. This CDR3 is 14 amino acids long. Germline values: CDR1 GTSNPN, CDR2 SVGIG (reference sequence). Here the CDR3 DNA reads TGTGCCTGGGGGGCTTGGACAGGGGGCAATGAGCAGTTCTTC. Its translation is CAWGAWTGGNEQFF.

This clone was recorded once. The CDR3 DNA reads TGTGCCAGCAGTTATACACAGGGGCCCGCAACTCTCCACTTT. Translation gives CASSYTQGPATLHF. This chain connects TRBV5-6 to TRBJ1-6, with TRBD1 matching over 7 bases. Germline values: CDR1 SGHDT, CDR2 YYEEEE. V lost 5 bases, J lost 16 bases, and 15 bases stayed unmatched. CDR3 size: 14 residues.

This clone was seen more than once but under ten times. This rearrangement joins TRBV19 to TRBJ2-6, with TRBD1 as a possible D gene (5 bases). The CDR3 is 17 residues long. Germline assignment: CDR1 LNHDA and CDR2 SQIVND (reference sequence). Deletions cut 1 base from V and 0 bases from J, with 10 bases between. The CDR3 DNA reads TGTGCCAGTAGTATAGGACAGCTATTCTCTGGGGCCAACGTCCTGACTTTC. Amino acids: CASSIGQLFSGANVLTF. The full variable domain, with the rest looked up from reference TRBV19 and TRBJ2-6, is DGGITQSPKYLFRKEGQNVTLSCEQNLNHDAMYWYRQDPGQGLRLIYYSQIVNDFQKGDIAEGYSVSREKKESFPLTVTSAQKNPTAFYLCASSIGQLFSGANVLTFGAGSRLTVL.

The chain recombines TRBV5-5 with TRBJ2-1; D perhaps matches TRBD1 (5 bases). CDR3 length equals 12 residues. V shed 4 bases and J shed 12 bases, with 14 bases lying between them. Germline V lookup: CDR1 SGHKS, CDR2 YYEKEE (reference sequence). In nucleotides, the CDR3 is TGTGCCAGCAGCCAAGACAGATCTGGGCAGTTCTTC. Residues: CASSQDRSGQFF.

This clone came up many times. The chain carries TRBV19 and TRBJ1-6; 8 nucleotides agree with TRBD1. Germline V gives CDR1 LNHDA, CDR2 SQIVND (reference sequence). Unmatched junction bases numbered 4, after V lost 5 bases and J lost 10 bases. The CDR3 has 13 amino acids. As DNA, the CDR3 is TGTGCCAGTAGTTCCACAGGGGGGTCACCCCTCCACTTT. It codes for CASSSTGGSPLHF.

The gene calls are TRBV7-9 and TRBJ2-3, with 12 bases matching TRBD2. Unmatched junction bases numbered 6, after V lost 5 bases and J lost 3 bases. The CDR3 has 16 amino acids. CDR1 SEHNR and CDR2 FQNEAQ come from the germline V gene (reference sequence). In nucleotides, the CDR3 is TGTGCCAGCAGCATACGACTAGCGGGGGATACAGATACGCAGTATTTT. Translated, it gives CASSIRLAGDTDTQYF.

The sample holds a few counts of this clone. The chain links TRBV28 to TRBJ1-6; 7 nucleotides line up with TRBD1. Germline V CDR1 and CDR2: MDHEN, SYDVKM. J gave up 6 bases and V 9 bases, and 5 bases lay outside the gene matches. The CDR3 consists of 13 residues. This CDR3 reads CASIGTANSPLHF. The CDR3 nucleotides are TGTGCCAGTATCGGGACAGCTAATTCACCCCTCCACTTT.

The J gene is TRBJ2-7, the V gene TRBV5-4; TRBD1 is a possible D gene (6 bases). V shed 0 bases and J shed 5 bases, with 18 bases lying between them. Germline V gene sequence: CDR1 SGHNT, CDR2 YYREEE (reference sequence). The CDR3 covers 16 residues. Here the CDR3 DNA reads TGTGCCAGCAGCTTGGGTCGGTTGGGGCAGGGGAACGAGCAGTACTTC. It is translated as CASSLGRLGQGNEQYF.

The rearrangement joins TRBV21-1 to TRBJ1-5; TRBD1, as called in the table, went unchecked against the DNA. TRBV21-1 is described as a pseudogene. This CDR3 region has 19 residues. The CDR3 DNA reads TGTGCCAGCAGCCTGACCCTCTGGGGGGACAGGGTCTTCAATCAGCCCCAGCATTTT. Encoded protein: CASSLTLWGDRVFNQPQHF.

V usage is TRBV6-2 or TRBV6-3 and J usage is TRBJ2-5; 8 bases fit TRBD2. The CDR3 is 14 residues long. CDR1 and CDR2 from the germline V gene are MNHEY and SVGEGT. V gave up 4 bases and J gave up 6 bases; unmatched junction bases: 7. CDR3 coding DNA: TGTGCCAGCAGTTTCGGGGGGGCCGCACAGACCCAGTACTTC. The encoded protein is CASSFGGAAQTQYF.

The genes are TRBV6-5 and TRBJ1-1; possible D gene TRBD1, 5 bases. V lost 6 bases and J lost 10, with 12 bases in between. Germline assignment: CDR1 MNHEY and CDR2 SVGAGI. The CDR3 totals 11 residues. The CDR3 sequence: CASSQFRGAFF. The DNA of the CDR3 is TGTGCCAGCAGCCAATTTAGGGGAGCTTTCTTT.